The 3 T cell receptor beta chains in this list originate from one sample, sequenced in a study of T-cell memory formation after mild COVID-19. TCRdb re-called the 5' RACE reads through MiXCR, storing one row per CDR3 protein. Of roughly 170,000 distinct CDR3 sequences listed, about 18% are singletons. Sample: PBMCs or a T cell subset sorted from them (not recorded which). The receptors come from a man aged 18-30 years who had mild COVID-19 (a few samples of this study predate the infection). Cell type and time point are not known.

The chain combines TRBV5-1 with TRBJ2-7, with 7 bases identical to TRBD1. The V gene end was trimmed by 5 bases and the J gene end by 4 bases; junction bases not matched to a gene: 9. CDR1 SGHRS and CDR2 YFSETQ come from the germline V gene. This CDR3 is 14 amino acids long. DNA for the CDR3: TGCGCCAGCAGTCTCGGGACAGAGGTTTACGAGCAGTACGTC. It specifies CASSLGTEVYEQYV.

V and J are TRBV2 and TRBJ1-5; D possibly corresponds to TRBD1 (5 bases). The CDR3 extends over 14 amino acids. V was cut by 6 bases and J by 7 bases, with 16 bases left in between. Germline V gene sequence: CDR1 SNHLY, CDR2 FYNNEI. CDR3 DNA sequence: TGTGCCAGCAGCATGGGGGTGGGGGTCCAGCCCCAGCATTTT. This gives the protein CASSMGVGVQPQHF.

The chain combines TRBV28 with TRBJ2-1, with D tentatively TRBD1 (5 bases). Germline V gene data show CDR1 as MDHEN and CDR2 as SYDVKM. The CDR3 is made up of 15 amino acids. V shed 8 bases and J shed 7 bases, with 21 bases lying between them. The CDR3 DNA reads TGTGCCAGCCACCGGGCTGGGGCAATGGAGAATGAGCAGTTCTTC. It codes for CASHRAGAMENEQFF.